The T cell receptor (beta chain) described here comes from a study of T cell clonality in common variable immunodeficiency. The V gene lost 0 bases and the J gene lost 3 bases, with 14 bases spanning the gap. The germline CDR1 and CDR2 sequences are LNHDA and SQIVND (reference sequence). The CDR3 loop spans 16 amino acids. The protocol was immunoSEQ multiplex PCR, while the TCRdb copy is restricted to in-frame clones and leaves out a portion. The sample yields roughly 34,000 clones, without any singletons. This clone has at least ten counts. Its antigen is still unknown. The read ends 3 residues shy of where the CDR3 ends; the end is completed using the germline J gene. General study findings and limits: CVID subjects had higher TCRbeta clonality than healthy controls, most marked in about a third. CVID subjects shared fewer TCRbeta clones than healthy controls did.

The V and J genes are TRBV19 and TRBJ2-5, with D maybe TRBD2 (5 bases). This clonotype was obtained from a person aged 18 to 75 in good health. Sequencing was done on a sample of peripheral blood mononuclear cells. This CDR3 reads CASSIDGASRKETQYF. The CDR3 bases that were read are TGTGCCAGTAGTATAGATGGCGCTAGCAGAAAAGAGACC. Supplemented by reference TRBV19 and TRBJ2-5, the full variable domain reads DGGITQSPKYLFRKEGQNVTLSCEQNLNHDAMYWYRQDPGQGLRLIYYSQIVNDFQKGDIAEGYSVSREKKESFPLTVTSAQKNPTAFYLCASSIDGASRKETQYFGPGTRLLVL.